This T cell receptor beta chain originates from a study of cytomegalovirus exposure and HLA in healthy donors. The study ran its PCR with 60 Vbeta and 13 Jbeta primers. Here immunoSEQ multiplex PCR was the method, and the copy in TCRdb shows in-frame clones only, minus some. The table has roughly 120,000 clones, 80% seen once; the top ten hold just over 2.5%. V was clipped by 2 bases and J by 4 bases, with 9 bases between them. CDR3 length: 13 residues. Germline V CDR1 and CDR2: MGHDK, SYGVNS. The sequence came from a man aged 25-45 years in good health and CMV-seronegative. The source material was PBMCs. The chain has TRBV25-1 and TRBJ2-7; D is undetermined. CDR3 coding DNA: TGTGCCAGCAGTGAACTTGGCAGTTACGAGCAGTACTTC. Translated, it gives CASSELGSYEQYF.